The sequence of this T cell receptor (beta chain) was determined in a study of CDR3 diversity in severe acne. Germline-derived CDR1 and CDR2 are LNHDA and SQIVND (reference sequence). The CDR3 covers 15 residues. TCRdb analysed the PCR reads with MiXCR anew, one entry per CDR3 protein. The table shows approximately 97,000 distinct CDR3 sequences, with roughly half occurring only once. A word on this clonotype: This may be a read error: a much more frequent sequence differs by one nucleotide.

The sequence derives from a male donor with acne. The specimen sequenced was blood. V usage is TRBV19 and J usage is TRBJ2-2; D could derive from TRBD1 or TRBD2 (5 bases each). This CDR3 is CASSIGGTYTGEPFF. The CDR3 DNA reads TGTGCCAGTAGTATAGGAGGGACCTACACCGGGGAGCCGTTTTTT.